This record looks at one TCR beta chain sequence and its context. Its antigen is undetermined. The germline V gene encodes CDR1 SQVTM and CDR2 ANQGSEA. This CDR3 is built from 14 residues. Trimming pared 2 bases from V and 2 bases from J, leaving 11 bases between. A process of 5'RACE template switching, which added a universal primer site and UMIs, was used to make TCR cDNA. MiXCR, run by TCRdb on the 5' RACE reads, gives a single entry per CDR3 protein. The sample lists hundreds of thousands of distinct CDR3 sequences, approximately 18% seen once, with roughly a sixth in the top ten. The data belong to a study of T cells after yellow fever vaccination. Background on the study: Preparation used SMART-Seq v4 Ultra Low Input for the low-cell-number fractions.

Regarding the study as a whole: Abundant contaminating clonotypes from the bulk population could appear in FACS-sorted repertoires. Reappearance after the booster was seen for most primary-vaccination clones, at 95% to 98% CD4 and 85% to 90% CD8.

The receptor's source is a man between 18 and 35 years old who received the YFV17D yellow fever vaccine. The chain uses TRBV29-1 and TRBJ2-3, with D maybe TRBD2 (6 bases). Sequencing was performed on PBMCs, taken before the yellow fever booster vaccination. The CDR3 reads CSVEKDYLTDTQYF. The CDR3 coding sequence is TGCAGCGTTGAAAAGGACTACCTCACAGATACGCAGTATTTT.